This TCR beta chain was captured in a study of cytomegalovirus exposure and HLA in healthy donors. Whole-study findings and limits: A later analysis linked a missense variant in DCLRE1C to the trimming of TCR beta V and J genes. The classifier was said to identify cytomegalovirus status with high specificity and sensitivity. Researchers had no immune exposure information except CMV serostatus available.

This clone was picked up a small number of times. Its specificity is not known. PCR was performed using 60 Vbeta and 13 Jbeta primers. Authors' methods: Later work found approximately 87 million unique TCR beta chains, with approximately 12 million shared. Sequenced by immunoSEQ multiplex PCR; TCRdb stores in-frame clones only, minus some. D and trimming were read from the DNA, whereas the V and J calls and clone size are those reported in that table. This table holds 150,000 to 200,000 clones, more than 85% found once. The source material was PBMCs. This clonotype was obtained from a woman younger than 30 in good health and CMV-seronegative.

The CDR3 loop is CASSYAGAAQPQHF. CDR3 DNA: TGTGCCAGCAGTTACGCAGGGGCGGCTCAGCCCCAGCATTTT. The rearrangement joins TRBV6-5 to TRBJ1-5; D is possibly TRBD1 (6 bases). Per the germline V gene, CDR1 is MNHEY and CDR2 is SVGAGI. V lost 2 bases and J lost 6, with 11 bases in between. This CDR3 spans 14 amino acids.